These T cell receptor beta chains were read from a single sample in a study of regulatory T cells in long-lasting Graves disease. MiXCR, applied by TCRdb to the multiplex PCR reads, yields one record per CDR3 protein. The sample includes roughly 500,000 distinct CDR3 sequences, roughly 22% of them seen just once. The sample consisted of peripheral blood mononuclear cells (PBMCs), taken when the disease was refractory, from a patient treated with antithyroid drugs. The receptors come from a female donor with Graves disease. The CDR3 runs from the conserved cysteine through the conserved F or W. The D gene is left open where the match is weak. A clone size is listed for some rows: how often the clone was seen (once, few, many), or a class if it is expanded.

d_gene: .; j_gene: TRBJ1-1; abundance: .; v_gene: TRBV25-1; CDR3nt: TGTGCCAGCAGTGGCCTTGAAGCTTTCTTT; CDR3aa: CASSGLEAFF
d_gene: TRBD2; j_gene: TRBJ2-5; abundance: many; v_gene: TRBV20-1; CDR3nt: TGCAGTGCTTCGGGGGGGTCCCAAGAGACCCAGTACTTC; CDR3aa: CSASGGSQETQYF
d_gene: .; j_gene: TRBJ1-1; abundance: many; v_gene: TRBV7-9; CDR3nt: TGCGCCAGCAGCTTGGTCGGGGCTGAAGCTTTCTTT; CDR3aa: CASSLVGAEAFF
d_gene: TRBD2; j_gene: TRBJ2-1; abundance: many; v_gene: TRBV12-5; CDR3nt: TGTGCTAGTGGGCGAGGACTAGCGGGAGGGTACAATGAGCAGTTCTTC; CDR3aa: CASGRGLAGGYNEQFF
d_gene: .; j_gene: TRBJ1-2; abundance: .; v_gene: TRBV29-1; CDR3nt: TGCGGCGTTGAAATAGCAGGTTTTAACTATGGCTACACCTTC; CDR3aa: CGVEIAGFNYGYTF
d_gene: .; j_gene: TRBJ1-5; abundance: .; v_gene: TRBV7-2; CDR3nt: TGTGCCAACAGCTTAGGGGGAGGGCAGCCCCAGCATTTT; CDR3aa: CANSLGGGQPQHF
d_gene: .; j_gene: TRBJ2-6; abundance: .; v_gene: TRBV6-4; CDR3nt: TGTGCCAGCAGCCCGACGGCTATTCGCTCTGGGGCCAACGTCCTGACTTTC; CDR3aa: CASSPTAIRSGANVLTF
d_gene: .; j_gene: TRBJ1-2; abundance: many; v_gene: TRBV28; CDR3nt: TGTGCCAGCAGTCTCGCGGGGGGGCATAACTATGGCTACACCTTC; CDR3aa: CASSLAGGHNYGYTF
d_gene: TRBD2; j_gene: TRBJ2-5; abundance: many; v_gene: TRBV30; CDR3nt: TGTGCCTGGAGTGTAGCGGGAGCCGAGACCCAGTACTTC; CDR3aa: CAWSVAGAETQYF
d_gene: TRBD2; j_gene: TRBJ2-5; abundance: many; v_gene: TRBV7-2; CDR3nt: TGTGCCAGCAGCTCTGGACTAGTGGGAGAGACCCAGTACTTC; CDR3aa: CASSSGLVGETQYF
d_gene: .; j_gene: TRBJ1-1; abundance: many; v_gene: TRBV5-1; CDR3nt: TGTGCCAGCAGCTTGAGGTCTACAGGGAACACTGAAGCTTTCTTT; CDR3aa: CASSLRSTGNTEAFF
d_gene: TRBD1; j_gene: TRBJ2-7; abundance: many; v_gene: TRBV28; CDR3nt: TGTGCCAGCAGTTTCCGACAGGGATGGAGCTACGAGCAGTACTTC; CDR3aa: CASSFRQGWSYEQYF
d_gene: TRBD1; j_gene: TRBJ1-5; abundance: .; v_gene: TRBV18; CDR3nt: TGTGCCAGCTCCCCGACGGGACAGCACAATCAGCCCCAGCATTTT; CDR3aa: CASSPTGQHNQPQHF
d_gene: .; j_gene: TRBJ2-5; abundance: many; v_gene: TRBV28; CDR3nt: TGTGCCAGCAGTCCCAGGGGACACGACAAAGAGACCCAGTACTTC; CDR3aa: CASSPRGHDKETQYF
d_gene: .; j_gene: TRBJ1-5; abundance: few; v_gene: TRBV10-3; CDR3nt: TGTGCCACCAAATTCCAACCCGCAGAAACAGGGTCCTATCAGCCCCAGCATTTT; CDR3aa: CATKFQPAETGSYQPQHF
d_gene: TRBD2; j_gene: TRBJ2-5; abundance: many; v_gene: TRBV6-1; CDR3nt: TGTGCCAGCAGTGAAGCGCTTCGGTGGGCTAGCGGGTCCCAAGAGACCCAGTACTTC; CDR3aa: CASSEALRWASGSQETQYF
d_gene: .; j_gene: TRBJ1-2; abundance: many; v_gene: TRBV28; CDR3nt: TGTGCCAGCAGTTCATGGGCGCTGGGCTATGGCTACACCTTC; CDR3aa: CASSSWALGYGYTF
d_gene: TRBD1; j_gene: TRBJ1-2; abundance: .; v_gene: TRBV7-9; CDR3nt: TGTGCCAGCAGCTTAGATACAGTTGCTGGACAGGGGAATGTAGGCTACACCTTC; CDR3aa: CASSLDTVAGQGNVGYTF